The 27 T cell receptor beta chains below come from one sample, sequenced in a study of shared clonotypes between healthy human individuals. The protocol was immunoSEQ multiplex PCR, while the TCRdb copy is restricted to in-frame clones and leaves out a portion. This sample carries 2 million to 2.5 million clones, approximately 94% of them seen once, and the ten largest clones take around 0.13%. The specimen was naive CD4+ T cells sorted from blood. Stated subset: CD45RA+ positively selected. The receptors come from a man younger than 35 in good health.

The CDR3 coding sequence is TGCGCCAGCAGCTTGGGACAGGGGTATGGGACCCAGTACTTC. Encoded protein: CASSLGQGYGTQYF. V and J are TRBV5-1 and TRBJ2-5; 8 nucleotides match TRBD1. V was pared by 0 bases and J by 7 bases, with 5 bases of the junction left unmatched. This CDR3 comprises 14 residues. The germline CDR1 and CDR2 sequences are SGHRS and YFSETQ.

V is TRBV7-9 and J is TRBJ2-5; 13 bases are shared with TRBD2. Germline V CDR1 and CDR2: SEHNR, FQNEAQ (reference sequence). V lost 5 bases and J lost 5; bases outside the gene matches: 5. The CDR3 consists of 15 residues. CDR3 sequence reads: CASSRTSGSVETQYF. The CDR3 DNA reads TGTGCCAGCAGCAGGACTAGCGGGAGTGTGGAGACCCAGTACTTC.

This clone is a singleton in its sample. The rearrangement links TRBV18 to TRBJ2-7; TRBD2 is a possible D gene (6 bases). The CDR3 contains 16 residues. Germline V lookup: CDR1 KGHSH, CDR2 LQKENI. The V and J ends lost 1 base and 5 bases respectively, with 18 bases between them. CDR3 loop: CASSPQGPGGENEQYF. In DNA form, the CDR3 reads TGTGCCAGCTCACCACAGGGGCCCGGGGGTGAAAACGAGCAGTACTTC.

This chain links TRBV19 with TRBJ1-1; D is unresolved. The CDR3 consists of 12 residues. The germline V gene has CDR1 LNHDA and CDR2 SQIVND (reference sequence). The ends were cut back, 4 bases at V and 8 bases at J, with 11 bases in the middle. CDR3 sequence: CASSTSGPEAFF. For the CDR3, the DNA is TGTGCCAGTAGTACCTCGGGCCCAGAAGCTTTCTTT.

This clone was found once. The genes are TRBV7-3 and TRBJ2-7; 7 positions match TRBD2. J lost 6 bases, V lost 5 bases, and 10 bases had no gene match. This CDR3 comprises 14 residues. Germline loops: CDR1 SGHTA, CDR2 FQGTGA. DNA for the CDR3: TGTGCCAGCAGCCCGGGACTAACGCCGGGCGAGCAGTACTTC. Protein: CASSPGLTPGEQYF.

This sequence joins TRBV15 and TRBJ2-7; no clear D gene. Germline V lookup: CDR1 LNHNV, CDR2 YYDKDF (reference sequence). The CDR3 spans 15 residues. V was trimmed by 0 bases and J by 0 bases, leaving 9 bases between them. The CDR3 protein is CATSREVGSSYEQYF. CDR3 DNA sequence: TGTGCCACCAGCAGAGAGGTGGGTAGCTCCTACGAGCAGTACTTC.

The gene calls are TRBV7-2 and TRBJ2-2; 7 bases are a match to TRBD2. Unmatched junction bases numbered 17, after V lost 8 bases and J lost 8 bases. CDR3 length: 16 residues. Germline lookup yields CDR1 SGHTA and CDR2 FQGNSA. The DNA of the CDR3 is TGTGCCAGCCACAAGAGGGCGGTGCCGGGGGGAGGGGAGCTGTTTTTT. Translation gives CASHKRAVPGGGELFF.

This CDR3 reads CAITNDRGGGYTF. The CDR3 DNA reads as TGTGCCATCACCAATGACAGGGGTGGGGGCTACACCTTC. The V and J genes are TRBV10-3 and TRBJ1-2; 8 bases line up with TRBD1. The CDR3 sequence is 13 residues long. The J segment lost 8 bases and the V segment lost 7 bases, leaving 9 bases of the junction unmatched. The germline CDR1 and CDR2 sequences are ENHRY and SYGVKD.

The V call is TRBV7-2, the J call TRBJ2-5, with no clear D. Per germline, CDR1 SGHTA and CDR2 FQGNSA. The CDR3 covers 15 residues. Trimming removed 5 bases at V and 1 base at J, with 14 bases between. The CDR3 here is CASSLLLLTQETQYF. CDR3 in DNA: TGTGCCAGCAGCCTCCTCCTTCTTACCCAAGAGACCCAGTACTTC. Complete variable domain (other parts from reference TRBV7-2 and TRBJ2-5): GAGVSQSPSNKVTEKGKDVELRCDPISGHTALYWYRQSLGQGLEFLIYFQGNSAPDKSGLPSDRFSAERTGGSVSTLTIQRTQQEDSAVYLCASSLLLLTQETQYFGPGTRLLVL.

This rearrangement joins TRBV5-1 to TRBJ1-3; the D is unclear. Trimming removed 4 bases at V and 0 bases at J, with 11 bases between. This CDR3 spans 15 amino acids. CDR1 is SGHRS, CDR2 YFSETQ, per germline. CDR3 in amino acids: CASSPQSRSGNTIYF. The DNA for the CDR3 is TGCGCCAGCAGCCCTCAGTCGCGCTCTGGAAACACCATATATTTT.

The J gene is TRBJ2-6, the V gene TRBV6-1, with D perhaps TRBD1 (5 bases). Germline CDR1 is MNHNS and CDR2 is SASEGT. V was shortened by 5 bases and J by 0 bases, with 8 bases between the two germline ends. The CDR3 extends over 15 amino acids. The CDR3 region has the DNA TGTGCCAGCAGTACAGGCTACTCTGGGGCCAACGTCCTGACTTTC. This codes for CASSTGYSGANVLTF.

The V and J genes are TRBV6-1 and TRBJ2-1; D tentatively fits TRBD1 or TRBD2 (6 bases each). CDR3 size: 13 residues. Germline V gene sequence: CDR1 MNHNS, CDR2 SASEGT. V was trimmed by 9 bases and J by 10 bases, leaving 19 bases between them. CDR3: CASKEGVKSEQFF. As DNA, the CDR3 is TGTGCCAGTAAGGAGGGGGTTAAGTCCGAGCAGTTCTTC.

This chain connects TRBV27 to TRBJ1-5; TRBD1 aligns across 9 bases. V lost 5 bases, J lost 6 bases, and 14 bases stayed unmatched. Germline values: CDR1 MNHEY, CDR2 SMNVEV (reference sequence). The CDR3 covers 17 residues. The CDR3 spells CASSTGTGPAGGQPQHF. CDR3 sequence (DNA): TGTGCCAGCAGTACCGGGACAGGGCCCGCGGGGGGTCAGCCCCAGCATTTT.

This chain uses TRBV5-3 with TRBJ1-6, with unresolved D. TRBV5-3 is placed among ORFs of uncertain function. Between the trimmed V and J ends, which lost 7 bases and 5 bases, there was a span of 19 bases. The CDR3 spans 16 residues. The DNA of the CDR3 is TGTGCCAGACCACGCTGGCGGGCTGCGGATAATTCACCCCTCCACTTT. It yields the protein CARPRWRAADNSPLHF.

This clone was found once. The J gene is TRBJ2-5, the V gene TRBV4-3; D is perhaps TRBD1 (6 bases). This CDR3 has 15 amino acids. Per germline, CDR1 LGHNA and CDR2 YSLEER. V lost 3 bases, J lost 0 bases, and 11 bases lay in between. CDR3 amino acids: CASSHRDKDQETQYF. CDR3 bases: TGCGCCAGCAGCCACCGGGACAAAGACCAAGAGACCCAGTACTTC.

This clone was observed once. This chain connects TRBV7-3 to TRBJ2-1; no clear D gene. This CDR3 has 12 residues. V lost 5 bases and J 6 bases, leaving 8 bases between the germline ends. The germline V gene has CDR1 SGHTA and CDR2 FQGTGA. CDR3 sequence (DNA): TGTGCCAGCAGCAAAAATGGCAATGAGCAGTTCTTC. It encodes CASSKNGNEQFF.

The rearrangement uses TRBV5-4 and TRBJ1-5; D perhaps matches TRBD1 (5 bases). The CDR3 is 15 residues long. Looked up from germline, CDR1 is SGHNT and CDR2 is YYREEE (reference sequence). V was pared by 5 bases and J by 4 bases, with 16 bases between. Written as DNA, the CDR3 is TGTGCCAGCAGTCTAGGGCCGGGGCTAAATCAGCCCCAGCATTTT. Translating gives CASSLGPGLNQPQHF.

The genes are TRBV30 and TRBJ2-4; weak D call: TRBD1 (6 bases). Trimming removed 3 bases from V and 3 bases from J, with 9 bases in between. The CDR3 has 13 amino acids. Germline-derived CDR1 and CDR2 are GTSNPN and SVGIG (reference sequence). Here the CDR3 DNA reads TGTGCCTGGAGGCACAGGGACAAAAACATTCAGTACTTC. The encoded protein is CAWRHRDKNIQYF.

This clone is a singleton in its sample. The rearrangement links TRBV25-1 to TRBJ2-3, with D unresolved. The CDR3 consists of 15 residues. Germline V lookup: CDR1 MGHDK, CDR2 SYGVNS. V gave up 0 bases and J gave up 0 bases, with 7 bases separating them. Here the CDR3 DNA reads TGTGCCAGCAGTGAATATGGGGAAAGCACAGATACGCAGTATTTT. Translation: CASSEYGESTDTQYF.

This clone showed up just once. The rearrangement links TRBV5-1 to TRBJ2-1, with 12 bases fitting TRBD2. The germline CDR1 and CDR2 sequences are SGHRS and YFSETQ. The CDR3 runs to 17 residues. With 4 bases clipped from V and 4 bases from J, the junction kept 9 bases outside the gene matches. CDR3 protein: CASSLTSGRTIYNEQFF. CDR3 DNA: TGCGCCAGCAGCCTCACTAGCGGGAGGACCATTTACAATGAGCAGTTCTTC.

This clone was seen once. The J gene is TRBJ1-5, the V gene TRBV21-1; no DNA check was done on the table's D call, TRBD1. TRBV21-1 is shown as a pseudogene. The CDR3 consists of 18 residues. The CDR3 DNA is TGTGCCAGCAGCAATCCAAAAATCACAGGCTATAGCAATCAGCCCCAGCATTTT. Encoded protein: CASSNPKITGYSNQPQHF.

The chain combines TRBV7-2 with TRBJ2-1; 13 bases are a match to TRBD2. Per germline, CDR1 SGHTA and CDR2 FQGNSA. Trimming removed 5 bases from V and 5 bases from J; junction bases left unmatched: 3. CDR3 size: 15 residues. CDR3 nucleotide sequence: TGTGCCAGCAGCCGGACTAGCGGGAGCCACAATGAGCAGTTCTTC. Translated, it gives CASSRTSGSHNEQFF.

This chain joins TRBV6-5 and TRBJ2-7; D remains unclear. V dropped 6 bases and J dropped 2 bases, with 8 bases sitting between them. Germline CDR1 reads MNHEY; CDR2 reads SVGAGI. This CDR3 has 12 residues. The DNA for the CDR3 is TGTGCCAGCAGGTCCCCGACCTACGAGCAGTACTTC. Translating gives CASRSPTYEQYF.

This chain links TRBV27 with TRBJ1-5; D unclear. CDR1 and CDR2 from the germline V gene are MNHEY and SMNVEV (reference sequence). V lost 5 bases to trimming and J lost 4 bases, with 12 bases between them. The CDR3 has 14 residues. The CDR3 sequence: CASSIWQENQPQHF. The CDR3 nucleotides are TGTGCCAGCAGTATCTGGCAGGAGAATCAGCCCCAGCATTTT.

V is TRBV30 and J is TRBJ2-1; no clear D. This CDR3 region has 11 residues. V was cut by 5 bases and J by 6 bases, with 8 bases left in between. Germline CDR1 GTSNPN, CDR2 SVGIG (reference sequence). DNA of the CDR3: TGTGCCTGGCAACGCGGCAATGAGCAGTTCTTC. This translates into CAWQRGNEQFF.

The rearrangement uses TRBV2 and TRBJ2-7; D possibly corresponds to TRBD1 (5 bases). The germline V and J ends were trimmed by 6 bases and 4 bases, with 10 bases remaining between them. Germline-derived CDR1 and CDR2 are SNHLY and FYNNEI. The length of the CDR3 is 12 residues. DNA of the CDR3: TGTGCCAGCAGGCAGGCAGGGTACGAGCAGTACTTC. Its protein is CASRQAGYEQYF.

This chain connects TRBV5-4 to TRBJ2-4; D possibly corresponds to TRBD1 (5 bases). The CDR3 sequence is 14 residues long. CDR1 and CDR2 (germline): SGHNT, YYREEE (reference sequence). V dropped 4 bases and J dropped 0 bases, with 8 bases sitting between them. The CDR3 loop is CASSLDIAKNIQYF. CDR3 coding DNA: TGTGCCAGCAGCCTGGACATAGCCAAAAACATTCAGTACTTC.